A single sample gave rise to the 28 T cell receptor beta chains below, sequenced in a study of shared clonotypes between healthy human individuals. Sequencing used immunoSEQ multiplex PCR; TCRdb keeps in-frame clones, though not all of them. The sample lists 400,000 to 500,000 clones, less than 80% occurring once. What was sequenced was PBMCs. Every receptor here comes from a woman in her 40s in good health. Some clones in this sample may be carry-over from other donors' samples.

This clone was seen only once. CDR3 protein: CASSWWRGRNTGELFF. CDR3 nucleotide sequence: TGTGCCAGCAGTTGGTGGCGGGGAAGGAACACCGGGGAGCTGTTTTTT. This chain links TRBV27 with TRBJ2-2; TRBD2 is a possible D gene (6 bases). Trimming cost V 4 bases and J 1 base, with 13 bases left between them. Germline values: CDR1 MNHEY, CDR2 SMNVEV (reference sequence). The length of the CDR3 is 16 residues.

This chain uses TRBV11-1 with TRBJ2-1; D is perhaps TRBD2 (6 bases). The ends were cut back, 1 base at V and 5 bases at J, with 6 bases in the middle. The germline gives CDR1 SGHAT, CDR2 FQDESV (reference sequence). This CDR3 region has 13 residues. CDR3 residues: CASSLGGDNEQFF. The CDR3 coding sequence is TGTGCCAGCAGCTTAGGGGGGGACAATGAGCAGTTCTTC.

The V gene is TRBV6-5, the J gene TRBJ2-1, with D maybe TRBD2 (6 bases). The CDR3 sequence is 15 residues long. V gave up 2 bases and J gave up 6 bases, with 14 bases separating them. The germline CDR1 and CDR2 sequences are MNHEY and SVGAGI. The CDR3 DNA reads TGTGCCAGCAGTTACGCTCCCGGAGGGACCAATGAGCAGTTCTTC. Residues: CASSYAPGGTNEQFF.

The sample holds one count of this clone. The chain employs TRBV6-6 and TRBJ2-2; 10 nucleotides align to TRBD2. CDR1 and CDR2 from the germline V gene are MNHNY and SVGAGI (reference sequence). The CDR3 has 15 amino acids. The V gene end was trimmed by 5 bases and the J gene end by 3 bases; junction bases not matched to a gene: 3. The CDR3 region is CASSRGLADTGELFF. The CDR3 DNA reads TGTGCCAGCAGTCGAGGACTAGCGGACACCGGGGAGCTGTTTTTT.

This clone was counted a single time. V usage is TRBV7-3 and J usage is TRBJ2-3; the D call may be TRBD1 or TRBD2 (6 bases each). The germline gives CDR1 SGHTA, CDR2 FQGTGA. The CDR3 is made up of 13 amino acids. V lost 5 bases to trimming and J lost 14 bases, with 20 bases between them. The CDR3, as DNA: TGTGCCAGCAGCCAACAACTGGGGGGCTTGCTGTATTTT. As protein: CASSQQLGGLLYF.

The DNA for the CDR3 is TGTGCCAGCAGCAAAACGATGGACGGGCAGCCCCAGCATTTT. It codes for CASSKTMDGQPQHF. This chain links TRBV28 with TRBJ1-5; D gene uncertain. Germline-derived CDR1 and CDR2 are MDHEN and SYDVKM. Trimming removed 6 bases from V and 7 bases from J, with 16 bases in between. The CDR3 is 14 residues long.

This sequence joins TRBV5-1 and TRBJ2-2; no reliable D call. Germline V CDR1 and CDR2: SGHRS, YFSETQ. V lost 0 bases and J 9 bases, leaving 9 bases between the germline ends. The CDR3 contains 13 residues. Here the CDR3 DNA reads TGCGCCAGCAGCTTGGCCGGGTACCGGGAGCTGTTTTTT. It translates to CASSLAGYRELFF.

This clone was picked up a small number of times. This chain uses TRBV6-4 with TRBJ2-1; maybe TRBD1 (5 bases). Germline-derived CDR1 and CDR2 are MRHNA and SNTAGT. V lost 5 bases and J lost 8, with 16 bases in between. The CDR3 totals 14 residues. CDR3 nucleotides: TGTGCCAGCAGTAAACAAGGGGTAATAGATGAGCAGTTCTTC. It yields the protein CASSKQGVIDEQFF.

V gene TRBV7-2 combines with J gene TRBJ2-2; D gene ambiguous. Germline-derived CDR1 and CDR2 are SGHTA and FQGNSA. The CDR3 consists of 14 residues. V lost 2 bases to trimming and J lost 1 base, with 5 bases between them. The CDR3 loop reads CASSLRLNTGELFF. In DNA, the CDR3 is TGTGCCAGCAGCTTACGATTGAACACCGGGGAGCTGTTTTTT.

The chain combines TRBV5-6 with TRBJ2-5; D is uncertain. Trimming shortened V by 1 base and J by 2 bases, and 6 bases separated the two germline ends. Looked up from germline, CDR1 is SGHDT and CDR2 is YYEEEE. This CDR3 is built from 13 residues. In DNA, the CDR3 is TGTGCCAGCAGCTTGAGGCCTCAAGAGACCCAGTACTTC. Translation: CASSLRPQETQYF.

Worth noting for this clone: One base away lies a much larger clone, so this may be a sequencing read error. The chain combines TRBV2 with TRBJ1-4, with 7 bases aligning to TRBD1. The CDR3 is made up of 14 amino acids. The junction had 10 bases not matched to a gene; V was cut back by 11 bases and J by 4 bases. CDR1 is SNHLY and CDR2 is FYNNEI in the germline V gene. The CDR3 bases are TGTGCCGGCACCTGGAACAGGGGTAATGAAAAACTGTTTTTT. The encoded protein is CAGTWNRGNEKLFF.

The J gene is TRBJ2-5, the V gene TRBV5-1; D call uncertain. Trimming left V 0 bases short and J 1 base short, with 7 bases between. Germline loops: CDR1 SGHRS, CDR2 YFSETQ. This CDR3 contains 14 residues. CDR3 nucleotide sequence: TGCGCCAGCAGCTTGGGGTCAGGCCAAGAGACCCAGTACTTC. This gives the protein CASSLGSGQETQYF.

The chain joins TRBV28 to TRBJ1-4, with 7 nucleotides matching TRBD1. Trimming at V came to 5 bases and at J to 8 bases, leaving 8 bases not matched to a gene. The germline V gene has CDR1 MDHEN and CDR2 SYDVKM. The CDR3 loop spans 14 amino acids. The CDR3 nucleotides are TGTGCCAGCAGTACAGGGGTCTTCCGGGAAAAACTGTTTTTT. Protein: CASSTGVFREKLFF.

The CDR3 reads CASSPDPQGNQPQHF. CDR3 nucleotide sequence: TGTGCCAGCAGCCCGGACCCTCAGGGAAATCAGCCCCAGCATTTT. V gene TRBV5-4 combines with J gene TRBJ1-5; D is perhaps TRBD1 (5 bases). CDR3 length equals 15 residues. The V gene's germline CDR1 is SGHNT and CDR2 YYREEE (reference sequence). V shed 4 bases and J shed 4 bases, with 15 bases lying between them.

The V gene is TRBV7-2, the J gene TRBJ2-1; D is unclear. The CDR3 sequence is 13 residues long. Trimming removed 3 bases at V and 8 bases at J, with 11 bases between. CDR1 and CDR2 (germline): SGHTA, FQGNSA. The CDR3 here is CASSLIVLHEQFF. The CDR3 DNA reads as TGTGCCAGCAGCTTGATCGTCTTGCATGAGCAGTTCTTC.

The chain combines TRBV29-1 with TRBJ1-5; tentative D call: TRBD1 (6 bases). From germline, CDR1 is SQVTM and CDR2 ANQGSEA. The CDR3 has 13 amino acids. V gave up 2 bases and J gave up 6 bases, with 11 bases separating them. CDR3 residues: CSVESQTGQPQHF. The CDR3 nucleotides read TGCAGCGTTGAATCACAGACAGGTCAGCCCCAGCATTTT.

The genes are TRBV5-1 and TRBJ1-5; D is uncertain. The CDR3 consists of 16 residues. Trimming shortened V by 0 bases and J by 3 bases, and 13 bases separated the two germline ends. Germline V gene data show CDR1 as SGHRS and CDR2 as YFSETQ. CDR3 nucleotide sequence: TGCGCCAGCAGCTTGGGGGTAGGGAATATCAATCAGCCCCAGCATTTT. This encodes CASSLGVGNINQPQHF.

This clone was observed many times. The CDR3 loop reads CASIHDTGELFF. The DNA for the CDR3 is TGCGCCAGCATTCACGACACCGGGGAGCTGTTTTTT. The chain links TRBV10-2 to TRBJ2-2; D remains ambiguous. Trimming pared 7 bases from V and 3 bases from J, leaving 6 bases between. This CDR3 comprises 12 residues. The germline gives CDR1 WSHSY, CDR2 SAAADI.

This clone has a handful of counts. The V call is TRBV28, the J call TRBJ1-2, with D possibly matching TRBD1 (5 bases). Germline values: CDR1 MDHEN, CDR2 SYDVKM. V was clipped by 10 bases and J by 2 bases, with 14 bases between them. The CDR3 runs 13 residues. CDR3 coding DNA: TGTGCCACCGCAGGGAGGCCAAACTATGGCTACACCTTC. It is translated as CATAGRPNYGYTF.

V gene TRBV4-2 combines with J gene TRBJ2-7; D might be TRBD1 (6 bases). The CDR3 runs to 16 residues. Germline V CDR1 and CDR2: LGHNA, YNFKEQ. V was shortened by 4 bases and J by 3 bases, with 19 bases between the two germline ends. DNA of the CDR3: TGTGCCAGCAGCCGCATACCCCCTCAGGGGAGCTACGAGCAGTACTTC. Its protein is CASSRIPPQGSYEQYF.

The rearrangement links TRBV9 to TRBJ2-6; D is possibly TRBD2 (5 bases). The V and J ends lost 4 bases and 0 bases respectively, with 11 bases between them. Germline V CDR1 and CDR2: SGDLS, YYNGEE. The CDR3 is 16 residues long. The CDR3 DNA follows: TGTGCCAGCAGCCTGGGAGAATCCTCTGGGGCCAACGTCCTGACTTTC. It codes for CASSLGESSGANVLTF.

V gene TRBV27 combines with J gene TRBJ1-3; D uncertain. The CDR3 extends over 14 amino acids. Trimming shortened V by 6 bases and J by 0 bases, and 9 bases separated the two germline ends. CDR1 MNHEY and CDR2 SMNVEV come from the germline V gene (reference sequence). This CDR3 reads CASRGVGSGNTIYF. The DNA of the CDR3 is TGTGCCAGCAGGGGTGTTGGCTCTGGAAACACCATATATTTT.

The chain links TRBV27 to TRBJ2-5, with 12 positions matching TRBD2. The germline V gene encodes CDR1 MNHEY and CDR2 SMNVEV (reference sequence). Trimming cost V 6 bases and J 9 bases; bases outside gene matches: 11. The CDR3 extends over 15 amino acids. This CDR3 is CASSLAGGPWEAQYF. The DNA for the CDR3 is TGTGCCAGCAGCCTAGCGGGAGGGCCTTGGGAGGCCCAGTACTTC.

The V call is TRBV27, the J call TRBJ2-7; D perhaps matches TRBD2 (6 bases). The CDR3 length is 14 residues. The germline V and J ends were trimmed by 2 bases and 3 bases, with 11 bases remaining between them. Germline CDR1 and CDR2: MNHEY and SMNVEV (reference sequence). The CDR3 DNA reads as TGTGCCAGCAGTTTAGCCGGGAGTGACTACGAGCAGTACTTC. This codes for CASSLAGSDYEQYF.

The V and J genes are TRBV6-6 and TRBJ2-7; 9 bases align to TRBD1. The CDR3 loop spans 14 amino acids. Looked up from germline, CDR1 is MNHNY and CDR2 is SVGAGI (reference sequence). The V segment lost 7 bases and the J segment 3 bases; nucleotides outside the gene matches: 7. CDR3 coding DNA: TGTGCCAGCACAATCGGGACAGGGAACTACGAGCAGTACTTC. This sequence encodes CASTIGTGNYEQYF.

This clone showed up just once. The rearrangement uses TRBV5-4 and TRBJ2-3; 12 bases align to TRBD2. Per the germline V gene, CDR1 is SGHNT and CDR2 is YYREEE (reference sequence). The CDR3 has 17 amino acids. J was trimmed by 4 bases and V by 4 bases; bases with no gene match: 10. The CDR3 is CASSLPTSGRQADTQYF. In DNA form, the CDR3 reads TGTGCCAGCAGCCTCCCGACTAGCGGGAGACAGGCAGATACGCAGTATTTT. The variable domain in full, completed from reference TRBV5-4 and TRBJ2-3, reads ETGVTQSPTHLIKTRGQQVTLRCSSQSGHNTVSWYQQALGQGPQFIFQYYREEENGRGNFPPRFSGLQFPNYSSELNVNALELDDSALYLCASSLPTSGRQADTQYFGPGTRLTVL.

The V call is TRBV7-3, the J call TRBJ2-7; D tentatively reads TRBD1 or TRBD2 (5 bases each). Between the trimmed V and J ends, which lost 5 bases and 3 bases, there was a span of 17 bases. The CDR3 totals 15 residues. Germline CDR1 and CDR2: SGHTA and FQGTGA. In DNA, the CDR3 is TGTGCCAGCAGCCCGAACGGGGACGGACTCTACGAGCAGTACTTC. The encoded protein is CASSPNGDGLYEQYF.

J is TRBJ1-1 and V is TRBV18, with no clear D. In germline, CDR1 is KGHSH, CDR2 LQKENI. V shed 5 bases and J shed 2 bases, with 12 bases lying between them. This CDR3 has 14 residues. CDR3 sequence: CASSASRSNTEAFF. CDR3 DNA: TGTGCCAGCTCAGCCTCGAGAAGTAACACTGAAGCTTTCTTT.